Below are 23 T cell receptor beta chains sequenced from a single sample in a study of cytomegalovirus exposure and HLA in healthy donors. PCR used 60 Vbeta primers and 13 Jbeta primers. Sequenced by immunoSEQ multiplex PCR; TCRdb stores in-frame clones only, minus some. The sample yields nearly 100,000 clones, roughly 10% seen once. Source material: PBMCs. The receptors here all came from a man aged 50 to 60 in good health and CMV-seropositive.

This clone was seen more than once but under ten times. The chain links TRBV5-8 to TRBJ2-1; 10 bases map to TRBD2. This CDR3 comprises 14 residues. The junction had 7 bases not matched to a gene; V was cut back by 0 bases and J by 13 bases. Per germline, CDR1 SGHTS and CDR2 YDEGEE. The CDR3 spells CASSLGLAGVGQFF. CDR3 DNA sequence: TGTGCCAGCAGCTTGGGTCTAGCGGGAGTGGGTCAGTTCTTC.

The chain couples TRBV2 to TRBJ2-3, with 10 bases matching TRBD2. The CDR3 runs 18 residues. Germline assignment: CDR1 SNHLY and CDR2 FYNNEI. V dropped 6 bases and J dropped 0; count of bases not matched to a gene: 12. The CDR3 region has the DNA TGTGCCAGCAGGGGCGGAACTAGCGGGGTTACGAGCACAGATACGCAGTATTTT. It is translated as CASRGGTSGVTSTDTQYF.

This sequence joins TRBV7-9 and TRBJ2-1, with 8 bases lining up with TRBD2. From germline, CDR1 is SEHNR and CDR2 FQNEAQ (reference sequence). The CDR3 loop spans 14 amino acids. V gave up 0 bases and J gave up 10 bases; unmatched junction bases: 5. The CDR3 region has the DNA TGTGCCAGCAGCTTAGCGGGACTAGTCGGCGAGCAGTTCTTC. Its protein is CASSLAGLVGEQFF. The variable domain in full, with the rest retrieved from reference TRBV7-9 and TRBJ2-1, is DTGVSQNPRHKITKRGQNVTFRCDPISEHNRLYWYRQTLGQGPEFLTYFQNEAQLEKSRLLSDRFSAERPKGSFSTLEIQRTEQGDSAMYLCASSLAGLVGEQFFGPGTRLTVL.

This clone has just a few counts. This chain links TRBV6-1 with TRBJ1-6, with 11 bases that match TRBD1. The CDR3 length is 16 residues. Trimming at V came to 4 bases and at J to 9 bases, leaving 8 bases not matched to a gene. CDR1 is MNHNS and CDR2 is SASEGT in the germline V gene. This chain's CDR3 is CASSGNRDRGTSPLHF. CDR3 nucleotides: TGTGCCAGCAGTGGAAACCGGGACAGGGGGACTTCACCCCTCCACTTT.

This clone was found a few times. The V call is TRBV14, the J call TRBJ1-1; unclear D gene. Trimming removed 6 bases from V and 3 bases from J, with 11 bases in between. The germline CDR1 and CDR2 sequences are SGHDN and FVKESK. The length of the CDR3 is 13 residues. This CDR3 is CASSYTGYTEAFF. In DNA, the CDR3 is TGTGCCAGCAGTTACACGGGGTACACTGAAGCTTTCTTT. The complete variable domain, with remaining parts taken from reference TRBV14 and TRBJ1-1, reads EAGVTQFPSHSVIEKGQTVTLRCDPISGHDNLYWYRRVMGKEIKFLLHFVKESKQDESGMPNNRFLAERTGGTYSTLKVQPAELEDSGVYFCASSYTGYTEAFFGQGTRLTVV.

The chain is built from TRBV7-6 and TRBJ1-1, with a weak D call TRBD1 (5 bases). The V and J ends lost 10 bases and 5 bases respectively, with 17 bases between them. This CDR3 region has 13 residues. The germline gives CDR1 SGHVS, CDR2 FNYEAQ. CDR3 DNA sequence: TGTGCCACCCGGGGGGGGGTAGGGACTGAAGCTTTCTTT. The encoded protein is CATRGGVGTEAFF.

The gene calls are TRBV5-6 and TRBJ2-2; 13 positions match TRBD2. The CDR3 length is 16 residues. J was trimmed by 4 bases and V by 4 bases; bases with no gene match: 4. Germline lookup yields CDR1 SGHDT and CDR2 YYEEEE. The CDR3 region has the DNA TGTGCCAGCAGCCGAAGGACTAGCGGGAGCACCGGGGAGCTGTTTTTT. Translation gives CASSRRTSGSTGELFF.

This chain uses TRBV28 with TRBJ1-1; weak D call: TRBD1 (5 bases). This CDR3 spans 15 amino acids. V was clipped by 5 bases and J by 0 bases, with 13 bases between them. Germline V gene data show CDR1 as MDHEN and CDR2 as SYDVKM. The CDR3 region is CASSLMTAMNTEAFF. DNA for the CDR3: TGTGCCAGCAGTCTAATGACAGCTATGAACACTGAAGCTTTCTTT.

This clone was picked up a small number of times. This sequence joins TRBV9 and TRBJ2-1; 9 nucleotides line up with TRBD1. The CDR3 consists of 17 residues. The V segment lost 2 bases and the J segment 2 bases; nucleotides outside the gene matches: 8. Germline V CDR1 and CDR2: SGDLS, YYNGEE. Here the CDR3 reads CASSVARQGGPYNEQFF. Here the CDR3 DNA reads TGTGCCAGCAGCGTGGCCAGACAGGGGGGGCCCTACAATGAGCAGTTCTTC.

The rearrangement joins TRBV4-3 to TRBJ1-1, with D maybe TRBD1 (6 bases). Germline CDR1 is LGHNA and CDR2 is YSLEER. V lost 4 bases and J 0 bases, leaving 15 bases between the germline ends. The CDR3 length is 16 residues. In DNA, the CDR3 is TGCGCCAGCAGCCTAACGCCGGACAGCATGAACACTGAAGCTTTCTTT. Translation: CASSLTPDSMNTEAFF.

This clone was found a few times. V usage is TRBV13 and J usage is TRBJ1-3; tentatively, D is TRBD1 (5 bases). V dropped 3 bases and J dropped 2 bases, with 14 bases sitting between them. CDR1 and CDR2 from the germline V gene are PRHDT and FYEKMQ (reference sequence). This CDR3 contains 16 residues. The CDR3 loop reads CASSFTGTFAGNTIYF. The CDR3 bases are TGTGCCAGCAGCTTCACCGGGACTTTCGCTGGAAACACCATATATTTT.

This clone was recorded a few times. This chain links TRBV7-2 with TRBJ2-1; D gene uncertain. This CDR3 region has 15 residues. Trimming took off 1 base at V and 2 bases at J, with 9 bases between the two ends. Per germline, CDR1 SGHTA and CDR2 FQGNSA. In nucleotides, the CDR3 is TGTGCCAGCAGCTTAGTTGCCAGCGCCTACAATGAGCAGTTCTTC. It translates to CASSLVASAYNEQFF.

There are a few counts of this clone. This rearrangement joins TRBV27 to TRBJ2-1, with D possibly matching TRBD2 (6 bases). Germline CDR1 MNHEY, CDR2 SMNVEV (reference sequence). Trimming stripped 10 bases from V and 4 bases from J, with 14 bases between. The CDR3 sequence is 13 residues long. The CDR3 protein is CATRRGRYNEQFF. Here the CDR3 DNA reads TGTGCCACCCGGCGGGGAAGATACAATGAGCAGTTCTTC.

The V and J genes are TRBV5-6 and TRBJ1-1, with no clear D. The CDR3 has 14 residues. Germline lookup yields CDR1 SGHDT and CDR2 YYEEEE. V was cut by 2 bases and J by 4 bases, with 12 bases left in between. The CDR3 bases are TGTGCCAGCAGCTTAAGACTTTCGGTCACTGAAGCTTTCTTT. It yields the protein CASSLRLSVTEAFF.

There are a few counts of this clone. The chain is built from TRBV11-3 and TRBJ2-3; 7 bases align to TRBD2. Germline loops: CDR1 SGHNT, CDR2 YENEEA. The CDR3 has 13 amino acids. V lost 5 bases, J lost 5 bases, and 4 bases stayed unmatched. The DNA for the CDR3 is TGTGCCAGCAGCCCGCCGGGGGGAGATACGCAGTATTTT. Amino acid sequence: CASSPPGGDTQYF.

This clone was detected only a few times. This chain links TRBV30 with TRBJ1-5; D is unresolved. The germline gives CDR1 GTSNPN, CDR2 SVGIG (reference sequence). V was shortened by 0 bases and J by 6 bases, with 15 bases between the two germline ends. The CDR3 sequence is 15 residues long. The CDR3 DNA sequence: TGTGCCTGGAGTGTACTATCCTCGGGTGGTCAGCCCCAGCATTTT. Its protein product is CAWSVLSSGGQPQHF.

The genes are TRBV5-6 and TRBJ1-2; 8 nucleotides agree with TRBD1. Germline trimming cut 4 bases from V and 4 bases from J; bases unmatched to any gene: 6. Germline CDR1 SGHDT, CDR2 YYEEEE. This CDR3 is built from 14 residues. Written as DNA, the CDR3 is TGTGCCAGCAGCCCTGACAGGGGTGGCTATGGCTACACCTTC. It translates to CASSPDRGGYGYTF.

This clone occurred a few times. The genes are TRBV4-3 and TRBJ1-5; 7 bases are shared with TRBD1. The germline gives CDR1 LGHNA, CDR2 YSLEER. V shed 0 bases and J 6 bases; nucleotides not matched to a gene: 5. CDR3 length: 15 residues. The CDR3 DNA reads TGCGCCAGCAGCCAAGATCGAGGGGGCGGTCAGCCCCAGCATTTT. This translates into CASSQDRGGGQPQHF.

V gene TRBV9 combines with J gene TRBJ1-6; 8 nucleotides line up with TRBD1. The V gene end was trimmed by 5 bases and the J gene end by 7 bases; junction bases not matched to a gene: 2. Germline V gives CDR1 SGDLS, CDR2 YYNGEE. The CDR3 totals 13 residues. This chain's CDR3 is CASSGQGNSPLHF. Here the CDR3 DNA reads TGTGCCAGCAGTGGACAGGGCAATTCACCCCTCCACTTT.

This chain connects TRBV6-5 to TRBJ1-5; unclear D gene. Trimming took off 8 bases at V and 7 bases at J, with 12 bases between the two ends. The CDR3 is made up of 12 amino acids. Germline CDR1 and CDR2: MNHEY and SVGAGI. The CDR3 here is CASSRPGQPQHF. CDR3 nucleotides: TGTGCCAGCTCCCGGCCAGGACAGCCCCAGCATTTT.

This clone appeared a few times. The chain is built from TRBV6-1 and TRBJ1-2, with D perhaps matching TRBD1 (6 bases). Trimming took off 1 base at V and 3 bases at J, with 12 bases between the two ends. Germline CDR1 MNHNS, CDR2 SASEGT. The CDR3 sequence is 15 residues long. The DNA for the CDR3 is TGTGCCAGCAGTGAAGTTGGGACACTCGACTATGGCTACACCTTC. Translated, it gives CASSEVGTLDYGYTF.

This clone was observed a handful of times. The sample carries other DNA sequences with the same CDR3. The chain joins TRBV18 to TRBJ2-1, with 14 bases fitting TRBD2. This CDR3 region has 15 residues. Trimming took 6 bases from V and 6 from J; bases not matched to a gene: 4. Looked up from germline, CDR1 is KGHSH and CDR2 is LQKENI. The CDR3 coding sequence is TGTGCCAGCTCGCCGGGACTAGCGGGAGCCAATGAGCAGTTCTTC. Its protein is CASSPGLAGANEQFF.

The V gene is TRBV7-6, the J gene TRBJ1-6, with TRBD1 as a possible D gene (5 bases). Trimming stripped 5 bases from V and 7 bases from J, with 12 bases between. This CDR3 region has 14 residues. Germline values: CDR1 SGHVS, CDR2 FNYEAQ. This CDR3 is CASSLGQSNSPLHF. The DNA for the CDR3 is TGTGCCAGCAGCCTGGGGCAGAGCAATTCACCCCTCCACTTT. Full variable domain (outside the CDR3, taken from reference TRBV7-6 and TRBJ1-6): GAGVSQSPRYKVTKRGQDVALRCDPISGHVSLYWYRQALGQGPEFLTYFNYEAQQDKSGLPNDRFSAERPEGSISTLTIQRTEQRDSAMYRCASSLGQSNSPLHFGNGTRLTVT.